This T cell receptor beta chain was identified during a study of T cell responses to AZD1222 COVID-19 vaccine. Trimming pared 8 bases from V and 7 bases from J, leaving 15 bases between. The CDR3 is 14 residues long. Germline V gene lookup returns CDR1 MNHEY and CDR2 SVGAGI. Profiled with immunoSEQ multiplex PCR; TCRdb holds only in-frame clones, not every one. Of over 150,000 clones listed, about 86% were seen once; the top ten hold 5% to 6%. The source of this sequence is an adult in good health. V and J are TRBV6-5 and TRBJ1-6, with D perhaps matching TRBD1 (6 bases). The starting material was peripheral blood, obtained on day 0 of MenACWY control vaccination. The CDR3 reads CASRRTGRNSPLHF. For the CDR3, the DNA is TGTGCCAGCCGCCGTACAGGGAGGAATTCACCCCTCCACTTT.